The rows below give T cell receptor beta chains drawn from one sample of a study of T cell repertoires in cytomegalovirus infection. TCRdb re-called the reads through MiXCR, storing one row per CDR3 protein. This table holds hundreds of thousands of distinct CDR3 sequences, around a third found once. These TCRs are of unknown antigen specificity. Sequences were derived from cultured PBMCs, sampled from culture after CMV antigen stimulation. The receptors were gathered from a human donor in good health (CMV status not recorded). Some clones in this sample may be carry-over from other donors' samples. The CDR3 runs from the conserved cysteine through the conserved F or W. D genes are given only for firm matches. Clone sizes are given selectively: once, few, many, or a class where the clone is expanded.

CDR3 protein: CASSSQGGEGKTEAFF
CDR3 DNA: TGTGCCAGCAGCTCCCAGGGAGGGGAGGGAAAAACTGAAGCTTTCTTT
J gene: TRBJ1-1
V gene: TRBV7-9
D gene: .
CDR3 length: 16
clone size: few

CDR3 protein: CASSPTQYEQYF
CDR3 DNA: TGTGCCAGCAGCCCAACACAGTACGAGCAGTACTTC
J gene: TRBJ2-7
V gene: TRBV7-8
D gene: .
CDR3 length: 12
clone size: many

CDR3 protein: CASSLRPRASGTYNEQFF
CDR3 DNA: TGTGCCAGCAGCTTACGCCCCAGGGCTAGCGGAACCTACAATGAGCAGTTCTTC
J gene: TRBJ2-1
V gene: TRBV7-2
D gene: TRBD2
CDR3 length: 18
clone size: .

CDR3 protein: CASSTAPGREGTDTQYF
CDR3 DNA: TGTGCCAGCAGCACAGCCCCCGGGAGAGAGGGCACAGATACGCAGTATTTT
J gene: TRBJ2-3
V gene: TRBV7-9
D gene: .
CDR3 length: 17
clone size: many

CDR3 protein: CASSQVSGGTDTQYF
CDR3 DNA: TGCGCCAGCAGCCAAGTATCCGGGGGTACAGATACGCAGTATTTT
J gene: TRBJ2-3
V gene: TRBV4-1
D gene: .
CDR3 length: 15
clone size: .

CDR3 protein: CAISGGGGISYEQYF
CDR3 DNA: TGTGCCATCAGCGGGGGGGGTGGTATCTCCTACGAGCAGTACTTC
J gene: TRBJ2-7
V gene: TRBV10-3
D gene: TRBD2
CDR3 length: 15
clone size: .

CDR3 protein: CASTLGAGPHEQYF
CDR3 DNA: TGCGCCAGCACACTTGGCGCCGGACCCCACGAGCAGTACTTC
J gene: TRBJ2-7
V gene: TRBV5-1
D gene: .
CDR3 length: 14
clone size: .

CDR3 protein: CASSQEPYSPLHF
CDR3 DNA: TGCGCCAGCAGTCAAGAACCGTATTCACCCCTCCACTTT
J gene: TRBJ1-6
V gene: TRBV23-1
D gene: .
CDR3 length: 13
clone size: few

CDR3 protein: CASSRGPRDTQYF
CDR3 DNA: TGTGCCAGCAGCCGCGGTCCGAGGGATACGCAGTATTTT
J gene: TRBJ2-3
V gene: TRBV11-2
D gene: .
CDR3 length: 13
clone size: few

CDR3 protein: CASSDGQTDTQYF
CDR3 DNA: TGTGCCAGCAGTGATGGACAAACAGATACGCAGTATTTT
J gene: TRBJ2-3
V gene: TRBV2
D gene: .
CDR3 length: 13
clone size: .